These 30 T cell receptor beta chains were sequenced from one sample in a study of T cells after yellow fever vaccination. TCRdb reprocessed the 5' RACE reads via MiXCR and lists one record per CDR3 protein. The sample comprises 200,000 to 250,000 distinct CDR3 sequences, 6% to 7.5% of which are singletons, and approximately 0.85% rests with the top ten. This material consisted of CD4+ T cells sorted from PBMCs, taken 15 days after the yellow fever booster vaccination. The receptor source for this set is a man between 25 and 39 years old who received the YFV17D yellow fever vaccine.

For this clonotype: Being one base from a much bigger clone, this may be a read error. The CDR3 spells CASRSTNYEQFF. The CDR3 DNA is TGTGCCAGTAGGAGCACAAACTACGAGCAGTTCTTC. The chain carries TRBV19 and TRBJ2-7; no firm D call. The J call may be mistaken, given a closer DNA end match to TRBJ2-1. CDR1 is LNHDA, CDR2 SQIVND, per germline (reference sequence). The CDR3 length is 12 residues.

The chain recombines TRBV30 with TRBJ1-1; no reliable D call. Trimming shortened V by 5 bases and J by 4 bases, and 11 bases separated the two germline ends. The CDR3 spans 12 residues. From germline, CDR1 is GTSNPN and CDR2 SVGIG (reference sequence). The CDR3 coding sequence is TGTGCCTGGGCACCATGGGTCACTGAAGCTTTCTTT. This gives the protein CAWAPWVTEAFF.

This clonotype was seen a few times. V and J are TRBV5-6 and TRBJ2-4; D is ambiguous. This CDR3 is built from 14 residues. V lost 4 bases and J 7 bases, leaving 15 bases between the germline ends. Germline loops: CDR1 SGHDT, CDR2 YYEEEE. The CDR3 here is CASSPDSLGNIQYF. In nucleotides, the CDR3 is TGTGCCAGCAGCCCCGACTCCCTAGGTAACATTCAGTACTTC.

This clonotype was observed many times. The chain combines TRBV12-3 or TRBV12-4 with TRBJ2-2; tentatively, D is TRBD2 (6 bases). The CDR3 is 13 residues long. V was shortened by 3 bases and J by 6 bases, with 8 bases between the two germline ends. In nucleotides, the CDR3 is TGTGCCAGCAGTTTTAGCGGCTCCGGGGAGCTGTTTTTT. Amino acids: CASSFSGSGELFF.

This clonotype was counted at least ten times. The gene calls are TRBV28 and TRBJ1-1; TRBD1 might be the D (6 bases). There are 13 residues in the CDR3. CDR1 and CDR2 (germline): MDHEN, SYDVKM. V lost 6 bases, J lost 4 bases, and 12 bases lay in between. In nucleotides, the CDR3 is TGTGCCAGCAGCTCAGGACAGCTCACTGAAGCTTTCTTT. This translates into CASSSGQLTEAFF.

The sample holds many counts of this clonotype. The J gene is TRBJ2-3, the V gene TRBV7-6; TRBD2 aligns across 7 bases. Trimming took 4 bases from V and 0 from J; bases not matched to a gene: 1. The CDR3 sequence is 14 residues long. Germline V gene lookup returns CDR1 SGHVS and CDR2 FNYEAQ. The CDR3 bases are TGTGCCAGCAGCTGGGGGGGGAGCACAGATACGCAGTATTTT. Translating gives CASSWGGSTDTQYF.

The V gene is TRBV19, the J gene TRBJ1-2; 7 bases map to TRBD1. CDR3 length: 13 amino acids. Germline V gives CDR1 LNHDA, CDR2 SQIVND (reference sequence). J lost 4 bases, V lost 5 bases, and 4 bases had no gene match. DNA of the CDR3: TGTGCCAGTAGTGTTGGGACAGTCTATGGCTACACCTTC. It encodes CASSVGTVYGYTF.

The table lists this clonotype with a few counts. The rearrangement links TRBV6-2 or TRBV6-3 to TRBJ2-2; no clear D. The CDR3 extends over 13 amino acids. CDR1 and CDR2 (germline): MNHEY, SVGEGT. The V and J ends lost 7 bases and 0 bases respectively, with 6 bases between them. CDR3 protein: CASMGTNTGELFF. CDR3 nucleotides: TGTGCCAGCATGGGTACGAACACCGGGGAGCTGTTTTTT.

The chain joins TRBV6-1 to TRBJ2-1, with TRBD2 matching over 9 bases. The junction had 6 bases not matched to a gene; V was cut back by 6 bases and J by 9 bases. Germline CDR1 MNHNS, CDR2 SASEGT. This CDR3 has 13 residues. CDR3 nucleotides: TGTGCCAGCAGCCTAGCGGGATGGGTTGAGCAGTTCTTC. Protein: CASSLAGWVEQFF.

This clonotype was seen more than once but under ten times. The DNA for the CDR3 is TGCGCCAGCAGCTTGGCCAGAACAAGTGACGAGACCCAGTACTTC. The encoded protein is CASSLARTSDETQYF. The chain couples TRBV5-1 to TRBJ2-5; D gene uncertain. The CDR3 runs to 15 residues. The V end was cut by 0 bases, the J end by 5 bases, with 14 bases between. Germline V gene data show CDR1 as SGHRS and CDR2 as YFSETQ. The whole variable domain, filled in from reference TRBV5-1 and TRBJ2-5, reads KAGVTQTPRYLIKTRGQQVTLSCSPISGHRSVSWYQQTPGQGLQFLFEYFSETQRNKGNFPGRFSGRQFSNSRSEMNVSTLELGDSALYLCASSLARTSDETQYFGPGTRLLVL.

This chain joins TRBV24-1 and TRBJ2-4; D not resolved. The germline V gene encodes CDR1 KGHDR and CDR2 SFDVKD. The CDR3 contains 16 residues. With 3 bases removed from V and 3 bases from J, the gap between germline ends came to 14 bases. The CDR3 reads CATSDASKMGKNIQYF. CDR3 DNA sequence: TGTGCCACCAGTGATGCTTCCAAAATGGGCAAAAACATTCAGTACTTC.

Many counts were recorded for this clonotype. The CDR3 reads CSAANWGNNEQFF. The CDR3 nucleotides are TGCAGTGCCGCGAACTGGGGGAACAATGAGCAGTTCTTC. The chain couples TRBV20-1 to TRBJ2-1, with D perhaps TRBD1 or TRBD2 (5 bases each). CDR1 and CDR2 from the germline V gene are DFQATT and SNEGSKA (reference sequence). There are 13 residues in the CDR3. The V gene lost 6 bases and the J gene lost 5 bases, with 14 bases spanning the gap.

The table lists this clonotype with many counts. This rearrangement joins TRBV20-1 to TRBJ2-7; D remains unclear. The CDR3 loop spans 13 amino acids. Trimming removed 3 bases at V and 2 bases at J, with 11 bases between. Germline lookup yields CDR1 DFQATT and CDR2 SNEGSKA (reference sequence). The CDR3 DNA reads TGCAGTGCTAGTATCCGGGCCCCCTACGAGCAGTACTTC. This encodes CSASIRAPYEQYF.

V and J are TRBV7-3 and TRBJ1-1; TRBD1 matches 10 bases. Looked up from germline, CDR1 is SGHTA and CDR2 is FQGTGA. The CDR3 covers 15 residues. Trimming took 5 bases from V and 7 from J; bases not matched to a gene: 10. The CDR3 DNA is TGTGCCAGCAGCGACCGGGACAGGGGATGGGGTGAAGCTTTCTTT. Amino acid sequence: CASSDRDRGWGEAFF.

In DNA form, the CDR3 reads TGTGCCAGCAGCTTGGAGTTGGCGGGACTAGCTTATGAGCAGTTCTTC. Residues: CASSLELAGLAYEQFF. This chain links TRBV5-6 with TRBJ2-1; 9 bases line up with TRBD2. The CDR3 has 16 amino acids. The germline gives CDR1 SGHDT, CDR2 YYEEEE. The junction had 9 bases not matched to a gene; V was cut back by 0 bases and J by 8 bases.

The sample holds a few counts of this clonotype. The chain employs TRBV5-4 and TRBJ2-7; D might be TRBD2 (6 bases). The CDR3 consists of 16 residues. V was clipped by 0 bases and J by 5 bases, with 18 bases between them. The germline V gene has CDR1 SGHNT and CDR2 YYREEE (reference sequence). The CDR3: CASSLAPQRSGDEQYF. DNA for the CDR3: TGTGCCAGCAGCTTGGCCCCCCAGCGGTCGGGAGACGAGCAGTACTTC.

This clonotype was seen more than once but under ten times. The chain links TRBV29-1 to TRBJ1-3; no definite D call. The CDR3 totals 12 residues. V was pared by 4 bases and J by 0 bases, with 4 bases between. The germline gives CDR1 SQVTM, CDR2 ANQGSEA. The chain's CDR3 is CSVGYSGNTIYF. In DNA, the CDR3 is TGCAGCGTTGGCTACTCTGGAAACACCATATATTTT. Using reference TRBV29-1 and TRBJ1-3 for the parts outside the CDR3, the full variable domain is SAVISQKPSRDICQRGTSLTIQCQVDSQVTMMFWYRQQPGQSLTLIATANQGSEATYESGFVIDKFPISRPNLTFSTLTVSNMSPEDSSIYLCSVGYSGNTIYFGEGSWLTVV.

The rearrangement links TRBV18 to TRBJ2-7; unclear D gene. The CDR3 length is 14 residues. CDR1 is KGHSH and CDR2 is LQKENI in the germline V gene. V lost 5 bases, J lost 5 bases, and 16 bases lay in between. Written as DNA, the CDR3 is TGTGCCAGCTCAGCCCGAGAGGCTAAGGACGAGCAGTACTTC. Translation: CASSAREAKDEQYF.

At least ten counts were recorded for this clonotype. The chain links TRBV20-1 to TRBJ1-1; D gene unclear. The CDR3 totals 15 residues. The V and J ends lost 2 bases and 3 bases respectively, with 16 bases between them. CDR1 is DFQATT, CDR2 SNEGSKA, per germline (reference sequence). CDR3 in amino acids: CSARSPPPADTEAFF. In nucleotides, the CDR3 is TGCAGTGCTAGAAGCCCCCCCCCAGCGGACACTGAAGCTTTCTTT.

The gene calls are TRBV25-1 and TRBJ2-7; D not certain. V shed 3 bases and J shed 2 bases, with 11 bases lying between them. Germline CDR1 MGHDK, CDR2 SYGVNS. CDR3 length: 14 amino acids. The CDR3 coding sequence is TGTGCCAGCAGTGATTCTCGCCCTCCCTACGAGCAGTACTTC. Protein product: CASSDSRPPYEQYF.

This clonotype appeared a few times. In DNA form, the CDR3 reads TGTGCCAGCGCGGCCGGAGCGGGAGGTGGAGAGACCCAGTACTTC. Amino acids: CASAAGAGGGETQYF. J is TRBJ2-5 and V is TRBV25-1, with 9 bases aligning to TRBD2. The germline CDR1 and CDR2 sequences are MGHDK and SYGVNS. V lost 8 bases to trimming and J lost 4 bases; unmatched junction nucleotides: 11. This CDR3 region has 15 residues.

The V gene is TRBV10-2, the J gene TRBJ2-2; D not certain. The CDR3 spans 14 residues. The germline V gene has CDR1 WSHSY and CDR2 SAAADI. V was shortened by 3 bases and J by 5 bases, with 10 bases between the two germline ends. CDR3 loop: CASSDVLGTGELFF. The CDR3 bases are TGCGCCAGCAGTGACGTTCTTGGGACCGGGGAGCTGTTTTTT.

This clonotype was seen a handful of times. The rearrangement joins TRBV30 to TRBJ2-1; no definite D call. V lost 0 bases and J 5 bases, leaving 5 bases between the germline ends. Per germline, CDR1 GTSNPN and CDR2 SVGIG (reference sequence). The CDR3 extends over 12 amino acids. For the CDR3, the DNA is TGTGCCTGGAGTGTACGTAACAATGAGCAGTTCTTC. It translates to CAWSVRNNEQFF.

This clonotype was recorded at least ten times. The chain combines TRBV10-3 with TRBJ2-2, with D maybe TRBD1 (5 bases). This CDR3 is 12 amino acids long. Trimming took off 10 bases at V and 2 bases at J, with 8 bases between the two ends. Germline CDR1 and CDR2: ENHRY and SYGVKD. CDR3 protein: CATQGNTGELFF. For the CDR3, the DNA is TGTGCCACTCAGGGAAACACCGGGGAGCTGTTTTTT.

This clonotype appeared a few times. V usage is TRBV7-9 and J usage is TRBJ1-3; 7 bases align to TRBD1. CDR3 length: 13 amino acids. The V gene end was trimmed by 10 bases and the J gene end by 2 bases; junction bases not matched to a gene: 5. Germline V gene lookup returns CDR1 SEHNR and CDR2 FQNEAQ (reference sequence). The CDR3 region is CANSDRAGNTIYF. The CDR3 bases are TGTGCCAATTCCGACAGGGCTGGAAACACCATATATTTT.

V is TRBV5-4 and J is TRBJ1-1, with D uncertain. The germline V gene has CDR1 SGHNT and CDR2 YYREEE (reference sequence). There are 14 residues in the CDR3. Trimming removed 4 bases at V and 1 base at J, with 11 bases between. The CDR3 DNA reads TGTGCCAGCAGCCCCGGCGGGAGGAACACTGAAGCTTTCTTT. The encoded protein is CASSPGGRNTEAFF.

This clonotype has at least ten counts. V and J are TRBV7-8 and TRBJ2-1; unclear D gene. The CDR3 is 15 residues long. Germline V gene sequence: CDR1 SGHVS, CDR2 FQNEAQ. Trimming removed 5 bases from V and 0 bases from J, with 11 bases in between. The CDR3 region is CASSLNYNSYNEQFF. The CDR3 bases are TGTGCCAGCAGCCTCAACTATAACTCCTACAATGAGCAGTTCTTC.

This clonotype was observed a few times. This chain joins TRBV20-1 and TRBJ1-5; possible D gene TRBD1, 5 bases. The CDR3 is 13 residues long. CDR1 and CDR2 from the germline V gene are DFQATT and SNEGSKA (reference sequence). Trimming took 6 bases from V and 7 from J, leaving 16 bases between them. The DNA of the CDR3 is TGCAGTGCCATCGACAGTCACGGGCAGCCCCAGCATTTT. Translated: CSAIDSHGQPQHF.

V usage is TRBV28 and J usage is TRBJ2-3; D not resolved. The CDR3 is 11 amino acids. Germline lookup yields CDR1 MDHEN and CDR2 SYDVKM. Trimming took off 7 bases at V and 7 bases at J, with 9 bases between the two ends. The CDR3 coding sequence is TGTGCCAGCAAGGACCCGAATACGCAGTATTTT. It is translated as CASKDPNTQYF.

The CDR3 DNA is TGCAGTGCTAGCTGGGGCCAGGGGGAAAAACTGTTTTTT. Its protein product is CSASWGQGEKLFF. The J gene is TRBJ1-4, the V gene TRBV20-1, with D perhaps TRBD1 (6 bases). CDR1 DFQATT and CDR2 SNEGSKA come from the germline V gene (reference sequence). There are 13 residues in the CDR3. Trimming cost V 3 bases and J 8 bases, with 13 bases left between them.